Detailed here is one T cell receptor beta chain. In this sample, this clone turned up once. Its antigen is currently not known. Base qualities are not provided; no much larger clone lies one nucleotide away. Using the deep immunoSEQ assay, multiplex PCR amplified TCR CDR3 regions from genomic DNA. Extracted genomic DNA from each cell subset was distributed evenly across all wells of several immunoSEQ 96-well plates, and each plate was treated as a replicate. For sorted subsets, each replicate PCR was loaded with roughly 200 ng genomic DNA, equivalent to 30,000 or so T cell genomes. Purified libraries were quantified with a Qubit 3.0 fluorometer, sized on a Bioanalyzer 2100, and re-quantified with the KAPA Library Quantification kit. Every immunoSEQ 96-well plate was sequenced on a dedicated single-read 150-cycle Illumina NextSeq 550 flow cell. The paper's processing steps were these. Because the immunoSEQ output included only junctional sequences and no quality scores, the filtering could not be the same as the filtering used for full-length reads. Sequences were annotated with PyIR, a Python wrapper for IgBLAST v1.9, using IMGT germline references to assign V/J genes and CDR3. Reads were removed for weak V/J assignments (E-value above 1e-6), missing CDR3, stop codons, out-of-frame junctions, or ambiguous translated residues. V3J clonotypes were defined as sequences sharing an identical inferred V gene, J gene, and CDR3 amino acid sequence. To compute the percentage overlap between repertoires, the number of shared unique clonotypes was divided by the size of the smaller repertoire. Richness of each repertoire was evaluated using RTK rarefaction, the Chao1 estimator, and Recon v2.1 estimates of unobserved clonotypes. Generation probabilities for all TCRbeta clonotypes obtained by the gDNA method from a handful of donors were computed using OLGA. Imported from immuneACCESS, the table was reduced by TCRdb to in-frame sequences with V and J called. These copies leave out some clones; in studies compared against another copy, an unresolved V gene accounts for under half, and the cause of the remainder is not known. Clone size and V and J calls were adopted from that table, with D and trimming inferred from the DNA. The sample table holds approximately 2,300,000 clones, of which roughly 92% were seen once. The ten largest clonotypes hold around 0.38% of the sample.

The record originates from a study of shared clonotypes between healthy human individuals (dated by TCRdb to the early 2020s). About the full investigation: The cohort included three men and a couple of women between 18 and 49 years of age. Blood TCR repertoires of roughly 5 healthy adults were deeply sequenced to estimate repertoire size and the extent of clonotype sharing between individuals. Per donor, leukapheresis produced somewhere between about 0.94 and 9.5 billion PBMCs. For each donor, CD4 naive and CD4 memory were each given three plates, CD8 naive was given two plates, and CD8 memory was given one plate. To increase sequencing depth and limit assay-specific biases, different laboratories used diverse techniques to prepare libraries and sequence TCR repertoires.

Donors were healthy HIV-negative adults with no recently reported acute infections or vaccinations. Only Caucasian adults living in Nashville, Tennessee, USA were represented among the donors. CD4+ T cells were enriched through magnetic negative selection, after which naive cells were positively selected on CD45RA and the remaining negative fraction served as the memory subset. After blood collection by leukapheresis, PBMCs were isolated using Ficoll-Histopaque density gradient centrifugation and then cryopreserved in the vapor phase of liquid nitrogen. Purity and quantity of every magnetically sorted T cell population were checked by analytical flow cytometry. Genomic DNA was isolated from each sorted fraction and quantified by UV absorbance on a Nanodrop 2000c. Trimmed from V: 5 bases; trimmed from J: 5 bases; junction bases lacking a gene match: 5. From the cysteine through the phenylalanine, the CDR3 covers 14 amino acids. CDR3 DNA only is kept here, 42 bases in frame from base 1. The germline V gene supplies CDR1 SGHTA and CDR2 FQGNSA.

Overall study outcomes, separate from this receptor: Sampling was restricted to blood, and TCR repertoires in tissues likely differ from the TCR repertoires found in blood. Because the study included a small number of donors, the genetic and exposure-history diversity represented was limited. Sharing across several donors was observed for around 5% of naive CD4, 3.5% of naive CD8, about 2.3% of memory CD4, and around 0.4% of memory CD8 clonotypes. Incomplete sequencing was indicated by rarefaction of sorted-subset datasets, despite the large sequencing depth. Pairwise subsampling indicated that sequencing depth was expected to affect the degree of clonotype sharing among donors. Compared with non-shared clonotypes, clonotypes shared by all four sorted-subset donors had higher generation probabilities. Naive subsets generally had larger estimated clonotype richness than memory subsets did.

The origin of this receptor is a man aged 18-30 years in good health. Some clones in this sample may be carry-over from other donors' samples. The sequencing input was naive CD4+ T cells from PBMCs. The sample's cell subset or site label is to be understood as: CD45RA+ positively selected. Recombination connected TRBV7-2 to TRBJ2-5, with 10 central nucleotides matching TRBD2. The CDR3 amino acid sequence is: CASSTTSGTETQYF. The DNA is TGTGCCAGCAGCACAACTAGCGGGACGGAGACCCAGTACTTC.